The 13 T cell receptor gamma chains below were found in one sample sequenced in a study of Vδ1+ human thymocytes (dated by TCRdb to the late 2010s). Points the paper makes about the study in general: The thymic TRG and TRD repertoires appeared highly polyclonal, with Gaussian CDR3 length distributions, in contrast to the oligoclonal repertoires of peripheral blood.

Their specific antigens are unknown. The sequencing machine was an Illumina MiSeq. RNA extraction was carried out with the RNeasy mini kit, and reverse transcription was then done using Superscript III. To generate the CDR3 amplicons, a multiplex PCR was run using pooled V-gene forward primers together with a constant-region reverse primer that carried Illumina adaptor overhangs. In TCRdb, clones were called once more from the public reads by CATT, and rows of identical DNA were later combined. The sample table holds tens of thousands of gamma-chain clones, of which around 20% were seen once. The ten largest account for about 2% of the sample. The sequencing sample was made of Vdelta1+ gamma-delta thymocytes from the thymus. The sample's cell subset or site label, decoded: FACS-sorted CD3+ TCRalphabeta- TCRVdelta1+ TCRVdelta2- thymocytes. The receptor source for this set is a girl under three years old who had congenital heart surgery.

Remarks on this clone: A much larger clone differs by one base, so this may be a read error. The chain combines TRGV5 with TRGJP2. V shed 4 bases, J shed 4 bases, and the junction held 6 bases outside the gene matches. CDR1 and CDR2 from the germline V gene are VINAFY and YDVSNSKD. The CDR3 is 14 amino acids. Written as DNA, the CDR3 is TGTGCCACCTGGGATGGGAATAGTGATTGGATCAAGACGTTT. It yields the protein CATWDGNSDWIKTF.

The genes are TRGV3 and TRGJ1 or TRGJ2. CDR1 and CDR2 from the germline V gene are VTNTFY and YDVSTARD (reference sequence). The V and J ends lost 0 bases and 8 bases, in that order; junction bases with no gene match: 13. The length of the CDR3 is 15 residues. CDR3 sequence reads: CATWDRRQAADKKLF. For the CDR3, the DNA is TGTGCCACCTGGGACAGGCGACAGGCCGCCGATAAGAAACTCTTT.

In the case of this clone: Being one base from a much bigger clone, this may be a read error. The identical CDR3 is also encoded by other nucleotide sequences in the sample. The genes are TRGV2 and TRGJ1 or TRGJ2. With V trimmed by 0 bases and J by 3 bases, 5 bases remained unmatched. Germline V gene lookup returns CDR1 EGSNGY and CDR2 YDSYNSKV. The CDR3 length is 14 residues. The CDR3 nucleotides read TGTGCCACCTGGGACGGGCCGATTTATTATAAGAAACTCTTT. Protein sequence: CATWDGPIYYKKLF.

This clone turned up a few times. Just one base apart from a much larger clone, this may be a read error. The identical CDR3 is also encoded by other nucleotide sequences in the sample. The genes are TRGV9 and TRGJ1 or TRGJ2. J was trimmed by 8 bases and V by 0 bases; bases with no gene match: 4. Looked up from germline, CDR1 is GITISATS and CDR2 is ISYDGTV (reference sequence). CDR3 length: 12 residues. CDR3 nucleotide sequence: TGTGCCTTGTGGGAGGTGCGTCATAAGAAACTCTTT. The encoded protein is CALWEVRHKKLF.

This clone was seen a handful of times. The gene calls are TRGV2 and TRGJ1 or TRGJ2. This CDR3 spans 15 amino acids. Germline values: CDR1 EGSNGY, CDR2 YDSYNSKV. The V segment lost 4 bases and the J segment 1 base; nucleotides outside the gene matches: 10. This CDR3 is CATWDGMGNYYKKLF. DNA for the CDR3: TGTGCCACCTGGGATGGAATGGGCAATTATTATAAGAAACTCTTT.

The J gene is TRGJ1 or TRGJ2, the V gene TRGV2. This CDR3 comprises 14 residues. The germline V gene encodes CDR1 EGSNGY and CDR2 YDSYNSKV. V dropped 3 bases and J dropped 6; count of bases not matched to a gene: 11. This CDR3 reads CATWDRCQAYKKLF. The CDR3 DNA reads TGTGCCACCTGGGACCGGTGCCAGGCTTATAAGAAACTCTTT.

This clone was seen a handful of times. Mismatch with germline at one junction end may stem from a read error. The J gene is TRGJ1 or TRGJ2, the V gene TRGV9. Germline-derived CDR1 and CDR2 are GITISATS and ISYDGTV (reference sequence). CDR3 size: 11 residues. CDR3 loop: CALWAVRKKLF. The CDR3 DNA reads as TGTGCCTTGTGGGCGGTGCGCAAGAAACTCTTT.

The chain recombines TRGV2 with TRGJP2. Germline V gene data show CDR1 as EGSNGY and CDR2 as YDSYNSKV. The CDR3 spans 17 residues. V shed 1 base and J 3 bases; nucleotides not matched to a gene: 11. CDR3 nucleotides: TGTGCCACCTGGGACGGTCACAAGGGAGGTAGTGATTGGATCAAGACGTTT. Amino acids: CATWDGHKGGSDWIKTF.

The rearrangement joins TRGV9 to TRGJP2. CDR1 is GITISATS, CDR2 ISYDGTV, per germline (reference sequence). Trimming at V came to 0 bases and at J to 9 bases, leaving 7 bases not matched to a gene. The CDR3 is 14 residues long. The CDR3 DNA is TGTGCCTTGTGGGAGGTGAGGAGAAATTGGATCAAGACGTTT. Protein sequence: CALWEVRRNWIKTF.

This chain uses TRGV2 with TRGJP2. There are 11 residues in the CDR3. V gave up 8 bases and J gave up 4 bases; unmatched junction bases: 1. Germline CDR1 is EGSNGY and CDR2 is YDSYNSKV. CDR3 bases: TGTGCCACCTTTAGTGATTGGATCAAGACGTTT. Encoded protein: CATFSDWIKTF.

This clone was picked up many times. This chain connects TRGV4 to TRGJ1 or TRGJ2. Germline CDR1 is EGSTGY and CDR2 is YDSYTSSV. The CDR3 covers 13 residues. V lost 6 bases to trimming and J lost 0 bases; unmatched junction nucleotides: 5. This CDR3 reads CATWTSNYYKKLF. The CDR3 DNA follows: TGTGCCACCTGGACCTCGAATTATTATAAGAAACTCTTT.

By its share, this clone is medium-sized. The same CDR3 is also encoded by other DNA sequences in this sample. The rearrangement links TRGV4 to TRGJ1 or TRGJ2. J gave up 7 bases and V 0 bases, and 6 bases lay outside the gene matches. CDR1 is EGSTGY, CDR2 YDSYTSSV, per germline. The CDR3 totals 13 residues. The chain's CDR3 is CATWDGPGYKKLF. CDR3 sequence (DNA): TGTGCCACCTGGGATGGGCCGGGGTATAAGAAACTCTTT.

In regard to this clone: Possible read error: a much larger clone is one base away. Other nucleotide sequences in the sample specify the same CDR3. The chain combines TRGV3 with TRGJP2. V trimming: 0 bases; J trimming: 2 bases; junction bases outside the gene matches: 3. The germline V gene encodes CDR1 VTNTFY and CDR2 YDVSTARD (reference sequence). CDR3 length: 15 residues. Written as DNA, the CDR3 is TGTGCCACCTGGGACAGGCTGAGTAGTGATTGGATCAAGACGTTT. Residues: CATWDRLSSDWIKTF.